One sample yielded the 11 T cell receptor beta chains listed below, sequenced in a study of control samples from healthy donors and cancer patients. Clones were read by immunoSEQ multiplex PCR, and TCRdb kept only the in-frame ones, dropping some. The sample contains about 130,000 clones, around 93% of which appear only once. Sequenced: blood. These receptors were collected from a woman in her 50s in good health.

V is TRBV7-9 and J is TRBJ1-2, with 7 bases matching TRBD1. This CDR3 spans 14 amino acids. CDR1 and CDR2 (germline): SEHNR, FQNEAQ (reference sequence). The J segment lost 5 bases and the V segment lost 5 bases, leaving 8 bases of the junction unmatched. This CDR3 reads CASSQSGQLYGYTF. CDR3 nucleotides: TGTGCCAGCAGCCAATCGGGACAGCTTTATGGCTACACCTTC.

The rearrangement uses TRBV5-1 and TRBJ1-2; 7 nucleotides match TRBD1. With 7 bases clipped from V and 4 bases from J, the junction kept 4 bases outside the gene matches. Germline CDR1 reads SGHRS; CDR2 reads YFSETQ. The CDR3 is 12 residues long. This CDR3 is CASRQGGYGYTF. The CDR3 DNA reads TGCGCCAGCCGACAGGGTGGCTATGGCTACACCTTC.

The chain employs TRBV7-2 and TRBJ1-1; D remains unclear. The CDR3 has 14 residues. Germline loops: CDR1 SGHTA, CDR2 FQGNSA. The V and J ends lost 3 bases and 4 bases respectively, with 12 bases between them. The CDR3: CASSLEVSGTEAFF. The CDR3 DNA is TGTGCCAGCAGCTTGGAGGTTTCGGGCACTGAAGCTTTCTTT.

This clone was counted only a few times. Within the sample, other DNA sequences also encode this same CDR3. The chain has TRBV19 and TRBJ2-7, with 7 bases identical to TRBD2. The V segment lost 3 bases and the J segment 0 bases; nucleotides outside the gene matches: 2. Germline loops: CDR1 LNHDA, CDR2 SQIVND (reference sequence). The CDR3 covers 14 residues. The CDR3 DNA follows: TGTGCCAGTAGTATGGGCGGGAGCTCCTACGAGCAGTACTTC. Its protein product is CASSMGGSSYEQYF.

This rearrangement joins TRBV11-2 to TRBJ1-1; D is possibly TRBD1 (5 bases). The CDR3 loop spans 14 amino acids. Germline CDR1 and CDR2: SGHAT and FQNNGV. Trimming removed 1 base from V and 6 bases from J, with 12 bases in between. In nucleotides, the CDR3 is TGTGCCAGCAGCTTAGGTCAGGGAACCTCTGAAGCTTTCTTT. Its translation: CASSLGQGTSEAFF.

The rearrangement joins TRBV7-9 to TRBJ2-5; D possibly matches TRBD1 or TRBD2 (5 bases each). Trimming pared 10 bases from V and 3 bases from J, leaving 18 bases between. CDR1 SEHNR and CDR2 FQNEAQ come from the germline V gene (reference sequence). This CDR3 is built from 14 residues. CDR3: CAIQPVGREETQYF. The CDR3 nucleotides are TGTGCCATCCAGCCAGTGGGGCGGGAAGAGACCCAGTACTTC.

This rearrangement joins TRBV4-2 to TRBJ1-3; no reliable D call. This CDR3 spans 13 amino acids. From germline, CDR1 is LGHNA and CDR2 YNFKEQ. Trimming removed 4 bases at V and 8 bases at J, with 12 bases between. CDR3 nucleotide sequence: TGTGCCAGCAGCCGTCAAGGCGGTGACACCATATATTTT. Encoded protein: CASSRQGGDTIYF.

This clone was counted between two and nine times. The rearrangement joins TRBV5-4 to TRBJ2-1; 10 bases map to TRBD2. The junction had 7 bases not matched to a gene; V was cut back by 2 bases and J by 5 bases. CDR3 length: 16 residues. Germline V CDR1 and CDR2: SGHNT, YYREEE (reference sequence). CDR3: CASSFYTSGTHNEQFF. In DNA, the CDR3 is TGTGCCAGCAGCTTTTATACTAGCGGGACTCACAATGAGCAGTTCTTC. The full variable domain, completed using reference TRBV5-4 and TRBJ2-1, is ETGVTQSPTHLIKTRGQQVTLRCSSQSGHNTVSWYQQALGQGPQFIFQYYREEENGRGNFPPRFSGLQFPNYSSELNVNALELDDSALYLCASSFYTSGTHNEQFFGPGTRLTVL.

V and J are TRBV6-5 and TRBJ2-1; D is possibly TRBD2 (5 bases). With 8 bases removed from V and 5 bases from J, the gap between germline ends came to 13 bases. Germline V gives CDR1 MNHEY, CDR2 SVGAGI. The CDR3 spans 13 residues. CDR3 loop: CASGLALNNEQFF. The DNA of the CDR3 is TGTGCCAGCGGGCTAGCCCTTAACAATGAGCAGTTCTTC.

The chain employs TRBV2 and TRBJ1-4; D remains ambiguous. The V gene lost 7 bases and the J gene lost 6 bases, with 9 bases spanning the gap. Looked up from germline, CDR1 is SNHLY and CDR2 is FYNNEI. The CDR3 has 12 amino acids. CDR3 coding DNA: TGTGCCAGCACGACTTCTCATGAAAAACTGTTTTTT. It translates to CASTTSHEKLFF.

The J gene is TRBJ1-2, the V gene TRBV10-1; the match to TRBD1 covers 9 bases. V gave up 3 bases and J gave up 3 bases; unmatched junction bases: 5. This CDR3 contains 15 residues. The germline V gene encodes CDR1 WNHNN and CDR2 SYGVQD (reference sequence). The CDR3 protein is CASSDAGTGHYGYTF. In DNA, the CDR3 is TGCGCCAGCAGTGACGCCGGGACAGGGCACTATGGCTACACCTTC.